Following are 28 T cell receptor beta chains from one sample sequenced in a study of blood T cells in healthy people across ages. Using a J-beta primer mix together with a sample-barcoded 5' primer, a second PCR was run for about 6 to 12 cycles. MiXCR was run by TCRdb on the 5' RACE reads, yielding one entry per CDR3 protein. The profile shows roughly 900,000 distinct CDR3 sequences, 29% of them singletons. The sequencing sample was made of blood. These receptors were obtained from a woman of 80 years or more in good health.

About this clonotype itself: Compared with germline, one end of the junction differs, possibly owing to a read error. CDR3: CASSLKDRDTDTQNF. DNA for the CDR3: TGTGCCAGCAGCTTGAAGGACAGGGACACAGATACGCAGAATTTT. The chain uses TRBV7-9 and TRBJ2-3; 8 bases line up with TRBD1. Germline loops: CDR1 SEHNR, CDR2 FQNEAQ (reference sequence). The CDR3 spans 15 residues.

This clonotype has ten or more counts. CDR3 sequence: CASSQDARGTTDTQYF. The CDR3 nucleotides are TGCGCCAGCAGCCAAGATGCGCGGGGGACCACAGATACGCAGTATTTT. V usage is TRBV4-3 and J usage is TRBJ2-3; TRBD2 agrees at 7 bases. With V trimmed by 0 bases and J by 2 bases, 5 bases remained unmatched. Germline loops: CDR1 LGHNA, CDR2 YSLEER. This CDR3 spans 16 amino acids.

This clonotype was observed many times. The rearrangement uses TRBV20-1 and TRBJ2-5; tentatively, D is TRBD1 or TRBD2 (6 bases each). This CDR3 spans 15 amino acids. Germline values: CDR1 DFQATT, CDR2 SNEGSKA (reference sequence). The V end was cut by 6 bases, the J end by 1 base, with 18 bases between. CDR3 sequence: CSARQGRGRQETQYF. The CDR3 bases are TGCAGTGCACGCCAGGGGCGGGGCCGCCAAGAGACCCAGTACTTC.

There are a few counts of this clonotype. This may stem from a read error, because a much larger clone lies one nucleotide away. CDR3 protein: CAGSLAGGQVYEQYF. The CDR3 nucleotides are TGTGCCGGCAGCTTAGCGGGTGGTCAGGTGTACGAGCAGTACTTC. The chain joins TRBV7-2 to TRBJ2-7; 7 bases line up with TRBD2. The CDR3 is 15 residues long. CDR1 is SGHTA and CDR2 is FQGNSA in the germline V gene.

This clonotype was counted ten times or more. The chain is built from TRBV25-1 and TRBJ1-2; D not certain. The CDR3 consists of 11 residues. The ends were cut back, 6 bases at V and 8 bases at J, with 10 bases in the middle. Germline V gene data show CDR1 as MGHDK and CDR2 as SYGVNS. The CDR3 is CASRGAGGYTF. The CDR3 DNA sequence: TGTGCCAGCAGGGGTGCTGGGGGCTACACCTTC.

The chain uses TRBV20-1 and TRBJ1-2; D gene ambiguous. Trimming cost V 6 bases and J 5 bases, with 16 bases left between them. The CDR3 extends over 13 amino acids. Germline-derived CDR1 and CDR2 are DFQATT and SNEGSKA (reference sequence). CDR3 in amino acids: CSAQARLIYGYTF. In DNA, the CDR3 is TGCAGTGCCCAAGCCCGGCTCATTTATGGCTACACCTTC.

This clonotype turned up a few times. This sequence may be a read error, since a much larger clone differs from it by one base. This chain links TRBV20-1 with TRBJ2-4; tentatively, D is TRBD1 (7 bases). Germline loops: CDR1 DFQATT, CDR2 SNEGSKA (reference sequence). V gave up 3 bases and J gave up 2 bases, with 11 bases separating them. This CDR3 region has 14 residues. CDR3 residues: CSAREGAPKNIQYF. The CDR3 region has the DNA TGCAGTGCTAGGGAGGGGGCGCCCAAAAACATTCAGTACTTC.

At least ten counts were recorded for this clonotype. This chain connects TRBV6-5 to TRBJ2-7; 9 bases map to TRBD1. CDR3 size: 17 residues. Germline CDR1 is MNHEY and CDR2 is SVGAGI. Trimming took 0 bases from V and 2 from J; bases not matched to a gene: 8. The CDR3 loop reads CASSYSFSGQGTYEQYF. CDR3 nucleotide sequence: TGTGCCAGCAGTTACTCGTTTTCGGGACAGGGTACCTACGAGCAGTACTTC.

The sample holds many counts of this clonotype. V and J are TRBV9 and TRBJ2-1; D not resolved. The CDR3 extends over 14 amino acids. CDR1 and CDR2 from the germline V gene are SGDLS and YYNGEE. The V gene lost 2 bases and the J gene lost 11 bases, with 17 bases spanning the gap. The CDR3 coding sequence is TGTGCCAGCAGCGTTACCCTAGACACCGCCCAGCAGTTCTTC. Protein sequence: CASSVTLDTAQQFF. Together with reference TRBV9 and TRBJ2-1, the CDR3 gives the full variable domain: DSGVTQTPKHLITATGQRVTLRCSPRSGDLSVYWYQQSLDQGLQFLIQYYNGEERAKGNILERFSAQQFPDLHSELNLSSLELGDSALYFCASSVTLDTAQQFFGPGTRLTVL.

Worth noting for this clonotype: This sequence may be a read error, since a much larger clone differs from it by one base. This CDR3 is CASSPTGDSSYEQYF. CDR3 in DNA: TGCGCCAGCAGCCCAACGGGGGACAGCTCCTACGAGCAGTACTTC. V usage is TRBV5-1 and J usage is TRBJ2-7; D is possibly TRBD1 (7 bases). Germline V gives CDR1 SGHRS, CDR2 YFSETQ. V lost 4 bases, J lost 0 bases, and 14 bases lay in between. The CDR3 totals 15 residues. The full variable domain, in which reference TRBV5-1 and TRBJ2-7 provide the parts outside the CDR3, is KAGVTQTPRYLIKTRGQQVTLSCSPISGHRSVSWYQQTPGQGLQFLFEYFSETQRNKGNFPGRFSGRQFSNSRSEMNVSTLELGDSALYLCASSPTGDSSYEQYFGPGTRLTVT.

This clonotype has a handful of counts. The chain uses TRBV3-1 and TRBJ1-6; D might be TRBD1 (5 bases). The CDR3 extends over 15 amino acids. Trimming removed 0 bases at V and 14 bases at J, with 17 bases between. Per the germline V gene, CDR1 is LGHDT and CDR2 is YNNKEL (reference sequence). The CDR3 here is CASSQEMLTAKTLHF. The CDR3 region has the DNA TGTGCCAGCAGCCAAGAGATGTTGACAGCCAAGACCCTCCACTTT.

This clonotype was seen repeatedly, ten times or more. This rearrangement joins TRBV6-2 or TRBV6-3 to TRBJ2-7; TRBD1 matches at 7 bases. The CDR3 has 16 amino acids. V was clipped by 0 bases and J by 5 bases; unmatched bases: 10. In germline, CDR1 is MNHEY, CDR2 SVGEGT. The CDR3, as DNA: TGTGCCAGCAGTTACTCGGAATCGCTAGGGGGCCACGAGCAGTACTTC. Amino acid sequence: CASSYSESLGGHEQYF.

As DNA, the CDR3 is TGCGCCAGCAGCTTGGAGGGACACCCCTATGGCTACACCTTC. It encodes CASSLEGHPYGYTF. This sequence joins TRBV5-1 and TRBJ1-2; D perhaps matches TRBD1 (6 bases). Trimming pared 0 bases from V and 4 bases from J, leaving 10 bases between. The CDR3 loop spans 14 amino acids. The V gene's germline CDR1 is SGHRS and CDR2 YFSETQ. Drawing the rest from reference TRBV5-1 and TRBJ1-2, the complete variable domain is KAGVTQTPRYLIKTRGQQVTLSCSPISGHRSVSWYQQTPGQGLQFLFEYFSETQRNKGNFPGRFSGRQFSNSRSEMNVSTLELGDSALYLCASSLEGHPYGYTFGSGTRLTVV.

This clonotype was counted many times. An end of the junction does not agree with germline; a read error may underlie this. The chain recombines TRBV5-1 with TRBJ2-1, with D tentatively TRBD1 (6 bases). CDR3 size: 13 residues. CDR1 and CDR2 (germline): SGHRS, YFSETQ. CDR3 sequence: CASSLDSNNEQFF. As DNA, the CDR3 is TGTGCCAGCTCCCTGGACAGTAACAATGAGCAGTTCTTC.

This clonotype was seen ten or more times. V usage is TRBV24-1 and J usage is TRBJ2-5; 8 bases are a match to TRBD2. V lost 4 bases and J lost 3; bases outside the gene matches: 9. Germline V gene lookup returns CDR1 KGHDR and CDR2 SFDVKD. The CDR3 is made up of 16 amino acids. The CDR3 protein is CATSEPSGGHKETQYF. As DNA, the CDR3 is TGTGCCACCAGTGAGCCCAGCGGGGGTCACAAAGAGACCCAGTACTTC.

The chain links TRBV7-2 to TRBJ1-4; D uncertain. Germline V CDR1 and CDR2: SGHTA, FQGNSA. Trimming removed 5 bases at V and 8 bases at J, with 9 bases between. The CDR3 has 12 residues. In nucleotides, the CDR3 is TGTGCCAGCAGCCTAACAAAGGAAAAACTGTTTTTT. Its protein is CASSLTKEKLFF.

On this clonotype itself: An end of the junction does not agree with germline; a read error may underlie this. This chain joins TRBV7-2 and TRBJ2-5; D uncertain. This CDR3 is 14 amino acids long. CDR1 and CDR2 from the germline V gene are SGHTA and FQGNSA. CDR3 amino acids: CVSSRVVAKETQYF. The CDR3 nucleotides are TGTGTCAGCAGCCGGGTAGTGGCAAAAGAGACCCAGTACTTC.

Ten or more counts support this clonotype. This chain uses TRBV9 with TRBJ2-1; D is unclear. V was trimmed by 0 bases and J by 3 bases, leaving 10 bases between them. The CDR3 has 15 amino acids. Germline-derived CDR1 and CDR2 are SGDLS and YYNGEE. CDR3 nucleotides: TGTGCCAGCAGCGTAGGGGCTCATCACTACAATGAGCAGTTCTTC. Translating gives CASSVGAHHYNEQFF.

The CDR3 nucleotides read TGTGCCAGCAGTTACTCCTCGGGCAGGTACGATGAGCAGTTCTTC. It yields the protein CASSYSSGRYDEQFF. The V gene is TRBV6-5, the J gene TRBJ2-1, with no clear D. Between the trimmed V and J ends, which lost 0 bases and 8 bases, there was a span of 14 bases. Germline-derived CDR1 and CDR2 are MNHEY and SVGAGI. This CDR3 region has 15 residues.

The CDR3, as DNA: TGTGCCAGCAGCCCGACAGGACAGGCTAACTATGGCTACACCTTC. Amino acids: CASSPTGQANYGYTF. The chain employs TRBV7-3 and TRBJ1-2, with 7 positions matching TRBD1. V lost 5 bases and J lost 0; bases outside the gene matches: 6. CDR3 size: 15 residues. From germline, CDR1 is SGHTA and CDR2 FQGTGA.

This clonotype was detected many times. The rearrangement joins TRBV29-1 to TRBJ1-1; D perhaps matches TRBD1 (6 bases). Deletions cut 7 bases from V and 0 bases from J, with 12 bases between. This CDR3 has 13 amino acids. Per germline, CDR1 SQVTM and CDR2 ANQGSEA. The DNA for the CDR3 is TGCAGCGGAACGGGACACCTGAACACTGAAGCTTTCTTT. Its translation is CSGTGHLNTEAFF.

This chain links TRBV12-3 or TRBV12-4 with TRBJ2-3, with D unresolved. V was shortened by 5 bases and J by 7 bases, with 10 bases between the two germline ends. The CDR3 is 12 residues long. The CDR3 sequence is CASSPGPYTQYF. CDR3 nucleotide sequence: TGTGCCAGCAGTCCCGGACCGTATACGCAGTATTTT.

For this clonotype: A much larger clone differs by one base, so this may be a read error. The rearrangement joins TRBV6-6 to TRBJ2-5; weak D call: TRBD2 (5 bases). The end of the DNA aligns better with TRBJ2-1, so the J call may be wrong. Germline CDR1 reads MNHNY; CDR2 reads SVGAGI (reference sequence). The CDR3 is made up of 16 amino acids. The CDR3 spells CASSHLSGAGQETQFF. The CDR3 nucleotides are TGTGCCAGCAGTCACCTATCTGGTGCGGGCCAAGAGACCCAGTTCTTC.

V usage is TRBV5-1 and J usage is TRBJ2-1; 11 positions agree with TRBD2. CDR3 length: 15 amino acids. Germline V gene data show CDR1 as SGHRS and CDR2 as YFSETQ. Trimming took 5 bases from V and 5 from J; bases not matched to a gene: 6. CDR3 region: CASSSGTSGHNEQFF. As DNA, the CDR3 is TGCGCCAGCAGTTCCGGGACTAGCGGACACAATGAGCAGTTCTTC.

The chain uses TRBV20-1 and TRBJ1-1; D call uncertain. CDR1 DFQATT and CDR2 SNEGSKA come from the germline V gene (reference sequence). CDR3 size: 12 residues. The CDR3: CRTEVGITEAFF. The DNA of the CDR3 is TGCAGGACGGAGGTAGGGATCACTGAAGCTTTCTTT.

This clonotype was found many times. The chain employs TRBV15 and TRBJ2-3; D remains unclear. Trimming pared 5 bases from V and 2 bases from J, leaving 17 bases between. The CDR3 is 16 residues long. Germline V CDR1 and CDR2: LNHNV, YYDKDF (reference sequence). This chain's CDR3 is CATSGGRPRNTDTQYF. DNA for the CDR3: TGTGCCACCAGCGGTGGAAGGCCCAGAAACACAGATACGCAGTATTTT.

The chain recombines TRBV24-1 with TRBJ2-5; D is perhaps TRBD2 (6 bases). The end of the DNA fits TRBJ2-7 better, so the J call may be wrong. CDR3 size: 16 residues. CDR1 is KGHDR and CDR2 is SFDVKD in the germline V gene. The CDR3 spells CATSDFGGLLTYEQYF. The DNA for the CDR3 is TGTGCCACCAGTGATTTCGGGGGACTCTTAACCTACGAGCAGTACTTC.

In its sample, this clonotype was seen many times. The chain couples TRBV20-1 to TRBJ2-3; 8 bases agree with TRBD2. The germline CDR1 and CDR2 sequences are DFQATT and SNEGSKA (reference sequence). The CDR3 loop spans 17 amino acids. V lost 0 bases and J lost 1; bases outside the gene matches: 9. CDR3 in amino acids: CSARDPRGGSGTDTQYF. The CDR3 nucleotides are TGCAGTGCTAGAGATCCCCGGGGGGGCAGTGGCACAGATACGCAGTATTTT.